This TCR beta chain was captured by sequencing in a study of T cell repertoires in cytomegalovirus infection. Overall study context: It was the public TCR beta signatures that indicated both CMV infection and matching HLA type. Study-level results: The ex vivo response was dominated by HLA-C-restricted CMV-specific TCR beta clonotypes.

TCRdb processed the reads anew with MiXCR; each CDR3 protein has one entry. The profile shows 250,000 to 300,000 distinct CDR3 sequences, around 13% of them singletons. Regarding this clonotype: Its antigen remains unidentified.

CDR1 and CDR2 from the germline V gene are DFQATT and SNEGSKA (reference sequence). Trimming pared 2 bases from V and 1 base from J, leaving 8 bases between. This CDR3 is built from 13 residues. The chain recombines TRBV20-1 with TRBJ2-5, with D uncertain. Sequenced input: PBMCs. The receptor comes from a human donor in good health (CMV status not recorded). Some clones in this sample may be carry-over from other donors' samples. The CDR3 DNA reads TGCAGTGCTAGAACCCGTTTCCAAGAGACCCAGTACTTC. The encoded protein is CSARTRFQETQYF.